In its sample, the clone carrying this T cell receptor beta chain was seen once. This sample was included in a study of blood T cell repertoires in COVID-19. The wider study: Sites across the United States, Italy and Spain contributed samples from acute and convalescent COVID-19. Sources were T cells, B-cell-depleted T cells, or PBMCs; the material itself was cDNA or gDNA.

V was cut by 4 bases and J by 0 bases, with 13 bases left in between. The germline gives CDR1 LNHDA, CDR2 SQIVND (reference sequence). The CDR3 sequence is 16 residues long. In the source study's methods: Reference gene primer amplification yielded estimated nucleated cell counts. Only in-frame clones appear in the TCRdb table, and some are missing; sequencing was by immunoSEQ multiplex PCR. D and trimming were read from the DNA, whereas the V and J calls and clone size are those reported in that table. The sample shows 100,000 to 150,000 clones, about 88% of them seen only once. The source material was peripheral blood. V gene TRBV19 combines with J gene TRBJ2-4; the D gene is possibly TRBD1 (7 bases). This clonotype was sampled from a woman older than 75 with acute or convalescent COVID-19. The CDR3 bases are TGTGCCAGTAGTAGCGGGACAGAACTAGCCAAAAACATTCAGTACTTC. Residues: CASSSGTELAKNIQYF.